The clone carrying this T cell receptor (beta chain) is a singleton in its sample. Its antigen is still unknown. V lost 5 bases, J lost 7 bases, and 13 bases stayed unmatched. Germline V gives CDR1 MNHEY, CDR2 SMNVEV (reference sequence). The CDR3 runs to 17 residues. These data are taken from a study of T cells after posttransplantation cyclophosphamide. Study-level findings and limits: Recipient CMV seropositivity and CMV reactivation strongly tracked TRB clonality. TRB overlap between skin or GI tissue T cells and blood was limited. Donor CD8+ memory clones often dominated recipient blood repertoires at later times.

Profiling relied on immunoSEQ multiplex PCR, and the TCRdb table lists in-frame clones only, not all of them. Among roughly 4,600 clones, over 65% were seen once, and the ten largest hold about a third. A marrow graft followed busulfan-fludarabine conditioning, with cyclophosphamide on days +3 and +4. The sequences come from PBMCs, collected after allogeneic stem cell transplant with posttransplant cyclophosphamide. The receptor was isolated from a male patient aged 35-55 years who received an allogeneic stem cell transplant from a related donor, was CMV-positive, and had acute and chronic GVHD. Among the T cells, some may be from the graft donor. This sequence joins TRBV27 and TRBJ2-1; 11 nucleotides match TRBD2. CDR3 region: CASSPIRLAGMGNEQFF. Here the CDR3 DNA reads TGTGCCAGCAGTCCAATTCGACTAGCGGGAATGGGGAATGAGCAGTTCTTC.